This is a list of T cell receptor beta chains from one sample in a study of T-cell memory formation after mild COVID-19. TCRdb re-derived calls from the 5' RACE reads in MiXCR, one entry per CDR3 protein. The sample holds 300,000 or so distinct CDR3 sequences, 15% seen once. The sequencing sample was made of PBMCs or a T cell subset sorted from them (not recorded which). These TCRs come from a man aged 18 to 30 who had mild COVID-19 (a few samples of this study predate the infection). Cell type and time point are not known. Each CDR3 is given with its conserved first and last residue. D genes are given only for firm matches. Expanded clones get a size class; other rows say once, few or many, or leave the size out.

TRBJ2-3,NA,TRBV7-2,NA,TGTGCCAGCAGCCGTTCGCCCCTCACAGATACGCAGTATTTT,CASSRSPLTDTQYF
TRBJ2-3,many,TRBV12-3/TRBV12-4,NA,TGTGCCGTCCGATTAGGAGCGACAGATACGCAGTATTTT,CAVRLGATDTQYF
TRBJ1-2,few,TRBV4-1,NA,TGCGCCAGCAGCCAAGTCAAATCCTCTAACTATGGCTACACCTTC,CASSQVKSSNYGYTF
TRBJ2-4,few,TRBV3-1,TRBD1,TGTGCCAGCAGCCACCCCGGGACAGTCAAAAACATTCAGTACTTC,CASSHPGTVKNIQYF
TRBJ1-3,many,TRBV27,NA,TGTGCCAGCAGTCACCAAGGAGGGCAAACTGGAAACACCATATATTTT,CASSHQGGQTGNTIYF
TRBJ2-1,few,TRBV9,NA,TGTGCCAGCAGCGTAGGTACCTACAATGAGCAGTTCTTC,CASSVGTYNEQFF
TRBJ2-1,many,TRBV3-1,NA,TGTGCCAGCAGCCGACTGTGGGACACCCACTACAATGAGCAGTTCTTC,CASSRLWDTHYNEQFF
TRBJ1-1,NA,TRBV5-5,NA,TGTGCCAGCAGAAACCGGGGCACTTTGGACACTGAAGCTTTCTTT,CASRNRGTLDTEAFF
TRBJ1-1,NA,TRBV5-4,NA,TGTGCCAGCAGACCTCCCCCAGGCTCCGCCACTGAAGCTTTCTTT,CASRPPPGSATEAFF
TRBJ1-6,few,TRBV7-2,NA,TGTGCCAGCAGGGTCGCGGGTTTGAATTCACCCCTCCACTTT,CASRVAGLNSPLHF
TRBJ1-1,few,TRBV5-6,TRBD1,TGTGCCAGCACCGGACAGGGTGCGGCTGAAGCTTTCTTT,CASTGQGAAEAFF
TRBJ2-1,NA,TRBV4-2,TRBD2,TGTGCCAGCAGCCAAGATGTAGCGGGGAGGAATGAGCAGTTCTTC,CASSQDVAGRNEQFF
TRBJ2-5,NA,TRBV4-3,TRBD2,TGCGCCAGCAGCCAAGATCCCCCGGGAGGGAGGGAGACCCAGTACTTC,CASSQDPPGGRETQYF
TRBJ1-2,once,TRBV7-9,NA,TGTGCCAGCAGGTTTACAGGGTCGGACTATGGCTACACCTTC,CASRFTGSDYGYTF
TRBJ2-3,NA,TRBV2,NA,TGTGCCATTTTGATCGACTCTGGGACGCAGTATTTT,CAILIDSGTQYF
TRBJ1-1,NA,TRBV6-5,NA,TGTGCCAGCAGGTCATACACTGAAGCTTTCTTT,CASRSYTEAFF
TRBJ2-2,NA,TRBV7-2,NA,TGTGCCAGCAGCTTAGTCCCCAAGGCGCGATCCACCGGGGAGCTGTTTTTT,CASSLVPKARSTGELFF
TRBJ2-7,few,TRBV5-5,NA,TGTGCCAGCAGCTCCTCCGGGACCGGTACCTACGAGCAGTACTTC,CASSSSGTGTYEQYF
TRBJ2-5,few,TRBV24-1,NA,TGTGCCACCAGTGAGCTCAGGGCGAGGGGCCAAGAGACCCAGTACTTC,CATSELRARGQETQYF
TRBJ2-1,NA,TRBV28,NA,TGTGCCAGCAGTCCTCGTGGTTTATCCTACAATGAGCAGTTCTTC,CASSPRGLSYNEQFF
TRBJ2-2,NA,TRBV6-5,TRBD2,TGTGCCAGCAGCCTAGCGGGGGGGCAGGACACCGGGGAGCTGTTTTTT,CASSLAGGQDTGELFF
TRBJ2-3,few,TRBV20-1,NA,TGCAGTGCCGCGGGACAGTCCACAGATACGCAGTATTTT,CSAAGQSTDTQYF
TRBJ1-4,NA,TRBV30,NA,TGTGCCTGGAGGAACACAGGGTACGAAAAACTGTTTTTT,CAWRNTGYEKLFF
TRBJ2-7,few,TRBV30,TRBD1,TGTGCCTGGAAAAAGACAGGGACAGAGCAGTACTTC,CAWKKTGTEQYF
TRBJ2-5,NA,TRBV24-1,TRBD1,TGTGCCACCAGTGACATTGGACAGGGGACCGAGACCCAGTACTTC,CATSDIGQGTETQYF
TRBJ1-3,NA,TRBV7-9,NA,TGTGCCAGCAGCTTTGGCTCTGGAAACACCATATATTTT,CASSFGSGNTIYF
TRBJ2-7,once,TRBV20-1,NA,TGCAGTGCTAGCTCTACGGCTGCTACGTACGAGCAGTACTTC,CSASSTAATYEQYF
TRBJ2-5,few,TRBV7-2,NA,TGTGCCAGCAGCTTGCGAAGGTCAGAGACCCAGTACTTC,CASSLRRSETQYF